Following are 15 T cell receptor beta chains from one sample sequenced in a study of cytomegalovirus exposure and HLA in healthy donors. PCR involved 60 Vbeta and 13 Jbeta primers. Data came from immunoSEQ multiplex PCR; TCRdb stores just in-frame clones and leaves some out. The sample has under 200,000 clones, 75% to 85% seen once. Sequencing was performed on PBMCs. The receptor source for this set is a woman under 30 in good health and CMV-seronegative.

The gene calls are TRBV19 and TRBJ2-7; 14 bases match TRBD2. In germline, CDR1 is LNHDA, CDR2 SQIVND (reference sequence). The CDR3 contains 17 residues. Unmatched junction bases numbered 10, after V lost 5 bases and J lost 4 bases. CDR3 in amino acids: CASSPGLAGVGAYEQYF. As DNA, the CDR3 is TGTGCCAGTAGTCCGGGACTAGCGGGAGTGGGGGCTTACGAGCAGTACTTC.

This chain links TRBV9 with TRBJ1-1; 9 nucleotides agree with TRBD1. CDR3 length: 13 amino acids. Germline V gene sequence: CDR1 SGDLS, CDR2 YYNGEE. Losses at the gene ends were 0 bases for V and 8 bases for J; bases not matched to a gene: 2. The CDR3 nucleotides read TGTGCCAGCAGCGTAGACGGGACAGGGGAAGCTTTCTTT. This translates into CASSVDGTGEAFF.

This chain joins TRBV29-1 and TRBJ2-1, with 8 bases lining up with TRBD2. J was trimmed by 4 bases and V by 7 bases; bases with no gene match: 9. In germline, CDR1 is SQVTM, CDR2 ANQGSEA. The CDR3 is 14 residues long. The CDR3 region has the DNA TGCAGCGGGCACGGGGGGGATCAATACAATGAGCAGTTCTTC. Amino acids: CSGHGGDQYNEQFF.

The rearrangement links TRBV6-1 to TRBJ1-2; TRBD1 matches at 7 bases. The CDR3 has 17 amino acids. Germline values: CDR1 MNHNS, CDR2 SASEGT. Losses at the gene ends were 0 bases for V and 4 bases for J; bases not matched to a gene: 11. The chain's CDR3 is CASSEALLGGGGYGYTF. CDR3 nucleotides: TGTGCCAGCAGTGAAGCGCTTCTAGGAGGGGGCGGCTATGGCTACACCTTC.

CDR3 DNA sequence: TGTGCCAGCAGCCGTAGCGGGGGGACGAACACCGGGGAGCTGTTTTTT. Amino acid sequence: CASSRSGGTNTGELFF. This sequence joins TRBV2 and TRBJ2-2; 10 nucleotides agree with TRBD2. The CDR3 runs to 16 residues. Trimming cost V 6 bases and J 0 bases; bases outside gene matches: 4. From germline, CDR1 is SNHLY and CDR2 FYNNEI.

The chain joins TRBV7-7 to TRBJ2-2, with TRBD1 as a possible D gene (6 bases). The germline gives CDR1 SSHAT, CDR2 FNYEAQ (reference sequence). Trimming took off 6 bases at V and 4 bases at J, with 12 bases between the two ends. This CDR3 is built from 14 residues. CDR3 nucleotide sequence: TGTGCCAGCAGTCCGACAGGAGTCACCGGGGAGCTGTTTTTT. Residues: CASSPTGVTGELFF.

This chain links TRBV7-6 with TRBJ2-1; the match to TRBD2 covers 9 bases. CDR3 size: 19 residues. Germline values: CDR1 SGHVS, CDR2 FNYEAQ. The J segment lost 3 bases and the V segment lost 0 bases, leaving 12 bases of the junction unmatched. CDR3 residues: CASSLAASGADGYYNEQFF. The CDR3 nucleotides read TGTGCCAGCAGCTTAGCGGCTAGCGGGGCTGACGGTTACTACAATGAGCAGTTCTTC.

The count of this clone is one. No DNA is shown, since the ends of the CDR3 on it are uncertain; the CDR3 is the one TCRdb lists. The V call is TRBV30, the J call TRBJ1-1. In germline, CDR1 is GTSNPN, CDR2 SVGIG (reference sequence). The CDR3 comprises 19 residues, both ends counted. Here the CDR3 reads CAWSVLLSLNGGLNTEAFF.

This clone has just one count. This sequence joins TRBV5-1 and TRBJ2-5, with TRBD2 matching over 11 bases. There are 15 residues in the CDR3. The germline gives CDR1 SGHRS, CDR2 YFSETQ. Germline trimming cut 4 bases from V and 2 bases from J; bases unmatched to any gene: 4. The CDR3 protein is CASSMGLAVQETQYF. The DNA for the CDR3 is TGCGCCAGCAGCATGGGACTAGCGGTGCAAGAGACCCAGTACTTC.

This clone was found a few times. This rearrangement joins TRBV25-1 to TRBJ2-7, with a tentative D call TRBD2 (6 bases). Per the germline V gene, CDR1 is MGHDK and CDR2 is SYGVNS. The CDR3 is 16 amino acids. Trimming took 9 bases from V and 2 from J, leaving 23 bases between them. CDR3 nucleotide sequence: TGTGCCAGTTCGGAGGGGAATTTTCTTGAGCCCTACGAGCAGTACTTC. Translating gives CASSEGNFLEPYEQYF.

The rearrangement links TRBV6-5 to TRBJ1-1; possible D gene TRBD1, 6 bases. Germline CDR1 reads MNHEY; CDR2 reads SVGAGI. Trimming removed 6 bases at V and 8 bases at J, with 16 bases between. The length of the CDR3 is 13 residues. The CDR3 nucleotides read TGTGCCAGCAGCCTTAGTGGTGGGACAGAAGCTTTCTTT. It specifies CASSLSGGTEAFF.

The rearrangement joins TRBV2 to TRBJ2-7; 12 bases line up with TRBD1. Trimming took 6 bases from V and 4 from J; bases not matched to a gene: 4. CDR1 and CDR2 (germline): SNHLY, FYNNEI. This CDR3 has 14 residues. The CDR3 reads CASRGTGGRYEQYF. The CDR3 DNA follows: TGTGCCAGCAGGGGGACAGGGGGCAGGTACGAGCAGTACTTC.

The genes are TRBV13 and TRBJ2-7, with D maybe TRBD2 (6 bases). The germline CDR1 and CDR2 sequences are PRHDT and FYEKMQ (reference sequence). The CDR3 is 15 amino acids. The V end was cut by 0 bases, the J end by 0 bases, with 9 bases between. The CDR3 loop is CASSLGGSGSYEQYF. CDR3 DNA: TGTGCCAGCAGCTTAGGAGGTAGCGGCTCCTACGAGCAGTACTTC.

The gene calls are TRBV6-1 and TRBJ2-5; a weak D match, TRBD2 (5 bases). V lost 2 bases to trimming and J lost 5 bases, with 12 bases between them. The germline V gene has CDR1 MNHNS and CDR2 SASEGT. The CDR3 is 14 residues long. CDR3 bases: TGTGCCAGCAGTGAATCGTTAGCGACGGAGACCCAGTACTTC. Encoded protein: CASSESLATETQYF.

This sequence joins TRBV4-2 and TRBJ2-3; no definite D call. The CDR3 consists of 17 residues. Trimming shortened V by 0 bases and J by 5 bases, and 18 bases separated the two germline ends. Per the germline V gene, CDR1 is LGHNA and CDR2 is YNFKEQ. This chain's CDR3 is CASSQDTQKPNEDTQYF. CDR3 nucleotides: TGTGCCAGCAGCCAAGATACGCAAAAGCCTAATGAAGATACGCAGTATTTT.